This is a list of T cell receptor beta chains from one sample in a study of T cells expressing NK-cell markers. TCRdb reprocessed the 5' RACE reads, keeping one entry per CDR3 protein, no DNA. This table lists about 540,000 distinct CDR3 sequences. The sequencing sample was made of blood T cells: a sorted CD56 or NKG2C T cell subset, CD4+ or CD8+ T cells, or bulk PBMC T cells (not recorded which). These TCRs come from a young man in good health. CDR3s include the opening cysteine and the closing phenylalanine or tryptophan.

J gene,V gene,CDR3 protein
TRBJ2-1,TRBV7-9,CASSLALDSQFF
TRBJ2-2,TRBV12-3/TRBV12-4,CASSLTGATGELFF
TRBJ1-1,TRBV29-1,CSVVPGRYTEAFF
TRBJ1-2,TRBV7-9,CASSAPYGYTF
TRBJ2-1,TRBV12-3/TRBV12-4,CASSYTLDNEQFF
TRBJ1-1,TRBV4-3,CASSQRLFFGGNTEAFF
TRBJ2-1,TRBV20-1,CSARGEGGEQFF
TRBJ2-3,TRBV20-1,CSARDTHTSTDTQYF
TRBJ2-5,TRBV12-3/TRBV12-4,CASSVQPGQGAETQYF
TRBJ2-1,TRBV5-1,CASSLGVAGGVGNEQFF
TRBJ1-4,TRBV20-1,CSAQRGRPGEKLFF
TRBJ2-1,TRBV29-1,CSGTDWGRIHNEQFF
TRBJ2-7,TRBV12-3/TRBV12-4,CASSPSGRAYYEQYF
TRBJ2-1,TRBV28,CASSPDREFDEQFF
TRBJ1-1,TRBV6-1,CASLGRGHSTEAFF
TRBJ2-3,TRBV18,CASSPRLDSSTDTQYF
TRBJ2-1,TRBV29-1,CSVPSANSYNEQFF
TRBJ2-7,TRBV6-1,CASTGTLSGEQYF
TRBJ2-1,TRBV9,CASSARADNEQFF
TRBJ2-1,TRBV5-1,CASSLRTGSNVEQFF
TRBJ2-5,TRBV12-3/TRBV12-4,CASTLGLAGVETQYF
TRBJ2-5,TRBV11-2,CASSLDIGQRRETQYF
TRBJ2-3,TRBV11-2,CASSLSRGKGTDTQYF
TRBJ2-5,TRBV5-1,CASSLARRQGQETQYF
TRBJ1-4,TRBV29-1,CSVGAGRHEKLFF
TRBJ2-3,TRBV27,CASSFRGQADTQYF
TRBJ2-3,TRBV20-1,CSASPGSGTDTQYF
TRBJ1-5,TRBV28,CASRDRSNQPQHF
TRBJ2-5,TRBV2,CASSELQETQYF